This TCR beta chain comes out of a study of a mutant IDH1 vaccine in newly diagnosed glioma. Study at large: In weeks 1, 3, 5, 7, 11, 15, 19 and 23, patients were vaccinated. First vaccine doses came 4-6 weeks after radiotherapy alone, or with temozolomide cycles.

The time point here: week 11, during vaccination. The study gave 300 ug of mutant IDH1 20-mer peptide per vaccine dose, with topical imiquimod. Trimming removed 7 bases from V and 0 bases from J, with 16 bases in between. This CDR3 has 15 residues. Germline V gene data show CDR1 as LNHNV and CDR2 as YYDKDF (reference sequence). In the case of this clone: The antigen is unknown.

Study outcomes and limitations: Pseudoprogression apparently tracked independently of changes in top peripheral T cell clonotypes.

Sequencing used immunoSEQ multiplex PCR; TCRdb keeps in-frame clones, though not all of them. Among approximately 36,000 clones listed, 75% to 90% were seen once. This sample comprised peripheral blood mononuclear cells (PBMCs), obtained from a glioma patient whose treatment included an IDH1 peptide vaccine. The chain combines TRBV15 with TRBJ2-7; a weak D match, TRBD2 (6 bases). The TCR was taken from a woman aged 30 to 39 with glioma. Some clones in this sample may be carry-over from other donors' samples. The CDR3 sequence is CATTSGGAPSYEQYF. CDR3 DNA: TGTGCCACCACCTCGGGCGGGGCCCCCTCCTACGAGCAGTACTTC.